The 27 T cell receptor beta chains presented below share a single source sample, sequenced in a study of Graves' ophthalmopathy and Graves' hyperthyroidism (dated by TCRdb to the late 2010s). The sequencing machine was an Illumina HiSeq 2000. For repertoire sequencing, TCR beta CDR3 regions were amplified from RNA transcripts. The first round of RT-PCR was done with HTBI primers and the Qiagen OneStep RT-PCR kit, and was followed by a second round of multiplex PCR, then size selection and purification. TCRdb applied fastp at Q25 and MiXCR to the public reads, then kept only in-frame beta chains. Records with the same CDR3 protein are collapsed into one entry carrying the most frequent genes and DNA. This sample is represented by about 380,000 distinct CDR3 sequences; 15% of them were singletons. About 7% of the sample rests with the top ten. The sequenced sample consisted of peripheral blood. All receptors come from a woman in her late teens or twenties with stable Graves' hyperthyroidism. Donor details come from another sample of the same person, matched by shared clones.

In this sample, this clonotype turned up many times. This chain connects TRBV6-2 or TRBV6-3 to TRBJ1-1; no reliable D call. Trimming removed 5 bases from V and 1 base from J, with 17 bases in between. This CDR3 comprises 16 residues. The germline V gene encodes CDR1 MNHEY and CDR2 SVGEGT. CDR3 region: CASSQNSLQRNTEAFF. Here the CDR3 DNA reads TGTGCCAGCAGTCAAAACTCCCTACAGAGGAACACTGAAGCTTTCTTT.

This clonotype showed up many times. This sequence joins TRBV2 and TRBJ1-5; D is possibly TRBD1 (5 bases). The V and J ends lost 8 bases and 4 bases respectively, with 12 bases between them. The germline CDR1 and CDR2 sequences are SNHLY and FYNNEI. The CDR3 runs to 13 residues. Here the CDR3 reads CASAGTGNQPQHF. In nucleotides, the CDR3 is TGTGCCAGCGCAGGGACGGGGAATCAGCCCCAGCATTTT.

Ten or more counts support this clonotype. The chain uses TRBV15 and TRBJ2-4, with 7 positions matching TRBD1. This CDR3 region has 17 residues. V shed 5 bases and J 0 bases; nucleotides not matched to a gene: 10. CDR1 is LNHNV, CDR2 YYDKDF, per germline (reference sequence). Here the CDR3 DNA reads TGTGCCACCAGCTCAGCCCCTAACAGGGGAGCCAAAAACATTCAGTACTTC. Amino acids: CATSSAPNRGAKNIQYF.

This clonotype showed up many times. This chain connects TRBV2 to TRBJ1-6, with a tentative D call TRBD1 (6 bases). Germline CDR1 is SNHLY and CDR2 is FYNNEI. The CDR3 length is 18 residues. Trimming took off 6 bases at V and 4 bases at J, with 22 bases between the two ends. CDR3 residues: CASSPLAPGVVYNSPLHF. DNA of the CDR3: TGTGCCAGCAGCCCTTTGGCCCCAGGGGTTGTTTATAATTCACCCCTCCACTTT.

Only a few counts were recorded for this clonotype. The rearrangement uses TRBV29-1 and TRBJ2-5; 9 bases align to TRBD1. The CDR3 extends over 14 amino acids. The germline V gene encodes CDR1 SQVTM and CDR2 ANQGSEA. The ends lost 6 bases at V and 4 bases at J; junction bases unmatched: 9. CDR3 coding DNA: TGCAGCGTAACGACAGGGGGGGCGGGAGAGACCCAGTACTTC. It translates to CSVTTGGAGETQYF.

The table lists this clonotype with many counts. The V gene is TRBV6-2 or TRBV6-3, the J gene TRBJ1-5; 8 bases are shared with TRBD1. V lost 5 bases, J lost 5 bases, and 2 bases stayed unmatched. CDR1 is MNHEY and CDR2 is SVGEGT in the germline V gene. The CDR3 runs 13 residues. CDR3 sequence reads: CASSRTGYQPQHF. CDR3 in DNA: TGTGCCAGCAGTAGGACAGGGTATCAGCCCCAGCATTTT.

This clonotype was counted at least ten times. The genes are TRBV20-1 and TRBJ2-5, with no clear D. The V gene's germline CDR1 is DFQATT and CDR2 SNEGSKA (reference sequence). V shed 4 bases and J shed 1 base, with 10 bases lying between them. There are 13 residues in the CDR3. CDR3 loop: CSAIMAPQETQYF. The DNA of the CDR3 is TGCAGTGCTATAATGGCCCCCCAAGAGACCCAGTACTTC.

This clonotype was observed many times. CDR3 sequence: CASSQDPWAGYTF. The CDR3 DNA is TGTGCCAGCAGCCAAGACCCCTGGGCTGGCTACACCTTC. V usage is TRBV14 and J usage is TRBJ1-2; D not certain. V was pared by 0 bases and J by 7 bases, with 9 bases between. Germline CDR1 and CDR2: SGHDN and FVKESK. This CDR3 is built from 13 residues. Drawing the rest from reference TRBV14 and TRBJ1-2, the complete variable domain is EAGVTQFPSHSVIEKGQTVTLRCDPISGHDNLYWYRRVMGKEIKFLLHFVKESKQDESGMPNNRFLAERTGGTYSTLKVQPAELEDSGVYFCASSQDPWAGYTFGSGTRLTVV.

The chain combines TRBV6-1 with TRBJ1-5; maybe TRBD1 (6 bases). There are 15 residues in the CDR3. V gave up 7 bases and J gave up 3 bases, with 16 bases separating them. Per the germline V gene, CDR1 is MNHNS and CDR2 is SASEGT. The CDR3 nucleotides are TGTGCCAGCACCTCGGAGCAGGGGTACAATCAGCCCCAGCATTTT. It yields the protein CASTSEQGYNQPQHF.

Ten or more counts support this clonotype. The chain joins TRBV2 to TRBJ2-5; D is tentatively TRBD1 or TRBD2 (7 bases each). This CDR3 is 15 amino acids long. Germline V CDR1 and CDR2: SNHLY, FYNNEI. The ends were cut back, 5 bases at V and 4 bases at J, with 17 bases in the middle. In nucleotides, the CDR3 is TGTGCCAGCAGTTACACCGGGGAGGGGGCAGAGACCCAGTACTTC. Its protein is CASSYTGEGAETQYF.

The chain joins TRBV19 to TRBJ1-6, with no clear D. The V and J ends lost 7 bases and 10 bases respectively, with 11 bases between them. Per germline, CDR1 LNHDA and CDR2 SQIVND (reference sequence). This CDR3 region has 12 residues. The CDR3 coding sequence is TGTGCCAGTATGGGCCAAAAATCACCCCTCCACTTT. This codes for CASMGQKSPLHF.

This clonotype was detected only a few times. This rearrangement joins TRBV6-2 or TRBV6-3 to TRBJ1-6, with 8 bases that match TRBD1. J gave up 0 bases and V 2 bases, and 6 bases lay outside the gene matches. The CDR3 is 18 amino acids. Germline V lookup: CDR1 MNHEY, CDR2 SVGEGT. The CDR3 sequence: CASSYRTQGASYNSPLHF. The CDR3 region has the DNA TGTGCCAGCAGTTACAGAACTCAGGGGGCCTCCTATAATTCACCCCTCCACTTT.

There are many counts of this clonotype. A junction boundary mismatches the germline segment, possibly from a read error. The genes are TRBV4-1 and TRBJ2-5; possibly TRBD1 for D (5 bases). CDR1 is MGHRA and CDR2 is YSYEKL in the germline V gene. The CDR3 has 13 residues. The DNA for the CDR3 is TGTGCCAGCAGTCAGGGTATCCAAGAGACCCAGTACTTC. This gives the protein CASSQGIQETQYF.

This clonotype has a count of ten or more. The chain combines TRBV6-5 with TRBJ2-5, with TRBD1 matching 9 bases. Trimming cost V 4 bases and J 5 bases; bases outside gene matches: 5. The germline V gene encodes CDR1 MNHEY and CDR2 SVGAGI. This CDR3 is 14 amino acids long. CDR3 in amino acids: CASSLTGGPETQYF. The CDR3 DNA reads TGTGCCAGCAGTTTAACAGGGGGCCCTGAGACCCAGTACTTC.

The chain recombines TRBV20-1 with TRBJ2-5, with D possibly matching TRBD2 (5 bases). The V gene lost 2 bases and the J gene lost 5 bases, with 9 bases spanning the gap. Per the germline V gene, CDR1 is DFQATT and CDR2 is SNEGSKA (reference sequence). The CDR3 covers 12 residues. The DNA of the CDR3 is TGCAGTGCTAGATCCGGGGTCGAGACCCAGTACTTC. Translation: CSARSGVETQYF.

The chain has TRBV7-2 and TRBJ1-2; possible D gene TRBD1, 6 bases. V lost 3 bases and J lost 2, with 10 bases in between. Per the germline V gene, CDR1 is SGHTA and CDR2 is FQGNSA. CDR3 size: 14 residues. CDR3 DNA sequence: TGTGCCAGCAGCTTTTGGGACACCAACTATGGCTACACCTTC. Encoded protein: CASSFWDTNYGYTF. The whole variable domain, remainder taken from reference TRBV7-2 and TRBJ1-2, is GAGVSQSPSNKVTEKGKDVELRCDPISGHTALYWYRQSLGQGLEFLIYFQGNSAPDKSGLPSDRFSAERTGGSVSTLTIQRTQQEDSAVYLCASSFWDTNYGYTFGSGTRLTVV.

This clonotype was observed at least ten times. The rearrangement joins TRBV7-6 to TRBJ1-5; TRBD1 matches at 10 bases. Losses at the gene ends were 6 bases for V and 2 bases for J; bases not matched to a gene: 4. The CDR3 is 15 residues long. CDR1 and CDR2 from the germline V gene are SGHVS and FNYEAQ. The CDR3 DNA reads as TGTGCCAGCAGTCAAGGACAGGGGGGCAATCAGCCCCAGCATTTT. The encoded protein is CASSQGQGGNQPQHF.

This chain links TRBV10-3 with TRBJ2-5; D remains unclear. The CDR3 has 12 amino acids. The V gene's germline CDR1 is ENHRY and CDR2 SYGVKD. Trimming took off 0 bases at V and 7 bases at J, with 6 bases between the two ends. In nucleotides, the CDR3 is TGTGCCATCAGTGAGTCGTTACCGACCCAGTACTTC. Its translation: CAISESLPTQYF.

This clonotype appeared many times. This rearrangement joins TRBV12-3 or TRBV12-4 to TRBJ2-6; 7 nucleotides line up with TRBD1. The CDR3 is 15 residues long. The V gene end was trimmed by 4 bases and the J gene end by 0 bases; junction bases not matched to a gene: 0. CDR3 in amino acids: CASSWTGSGANVLTF. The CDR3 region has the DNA TGTGCCAGCAGTTGGACAGGCTCTGGGGCCAACGTCCTGACTTTC.

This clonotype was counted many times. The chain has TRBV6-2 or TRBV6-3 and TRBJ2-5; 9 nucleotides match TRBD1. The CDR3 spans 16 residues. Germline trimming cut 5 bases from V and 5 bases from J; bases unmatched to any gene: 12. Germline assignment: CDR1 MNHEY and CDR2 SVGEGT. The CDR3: CASSLDPTGTGETQYF. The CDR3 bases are TGTGCCAGCAGTCTCGATCCTACCGGGACAGGGGAGACCCAGTACTTC.

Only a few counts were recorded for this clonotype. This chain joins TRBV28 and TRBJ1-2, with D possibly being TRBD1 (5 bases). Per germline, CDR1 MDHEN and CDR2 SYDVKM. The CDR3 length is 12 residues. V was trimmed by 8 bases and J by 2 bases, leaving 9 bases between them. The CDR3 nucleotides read TGTGCCAGCGCCGGGGGGAACTATGGCTACACCTTC. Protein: CASAGGNYGYTF.

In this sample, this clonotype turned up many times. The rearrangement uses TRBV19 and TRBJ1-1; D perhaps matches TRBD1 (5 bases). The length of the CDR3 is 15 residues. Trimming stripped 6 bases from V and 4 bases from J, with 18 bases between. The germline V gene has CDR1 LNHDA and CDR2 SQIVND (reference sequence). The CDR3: CASRPGDYWGTEAFF. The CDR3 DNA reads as TGTGCCAGTAGGCCCGGGGACTACTGGGGCACTGAAGCTTTCTTT.

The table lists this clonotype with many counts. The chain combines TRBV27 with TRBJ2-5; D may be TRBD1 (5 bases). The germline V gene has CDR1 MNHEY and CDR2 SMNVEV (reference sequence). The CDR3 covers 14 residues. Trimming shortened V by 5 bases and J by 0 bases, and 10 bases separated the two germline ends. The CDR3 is CASSLPGNQETQYF. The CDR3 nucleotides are TGTGCCAGCAGTCTGCCAGGGAACCAAGAGACCCAGTACTTC.

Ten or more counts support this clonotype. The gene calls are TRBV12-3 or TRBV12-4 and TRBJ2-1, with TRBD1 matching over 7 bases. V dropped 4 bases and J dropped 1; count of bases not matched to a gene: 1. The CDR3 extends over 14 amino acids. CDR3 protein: CASSSDRSYNEQFF. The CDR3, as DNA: TGTGCCAGCAGTTCGGACAGGTCCTACAATGAGCAGTTCTTC.

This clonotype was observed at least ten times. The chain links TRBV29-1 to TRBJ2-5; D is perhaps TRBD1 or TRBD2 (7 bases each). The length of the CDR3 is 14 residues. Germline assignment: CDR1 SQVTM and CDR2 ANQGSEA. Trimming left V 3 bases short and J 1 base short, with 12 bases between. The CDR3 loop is CSVEGGTVQETQYF. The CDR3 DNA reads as TGCAGCGTTGAGGGGGGGACAGTCCAAGAGACCCAGTACTTC.

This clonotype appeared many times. Here the CDR3 reads CASSAQGVEQETQYF. CDR3 DNA sequence: TGTGCCAGCAGTGCTCAGGGGGTGGAGCAAGAGACCCAGTACTTC. The chain couples TRBV2 to TRBJ2-5; 7 positions match TRBD1. The CDR3 loop spans 15 amino acids. V was clipped by 4 bases and J by 2 bases; unmatched bases: 7. Germline values: CDR1 SNHLY, CDR2 FYNNEI.

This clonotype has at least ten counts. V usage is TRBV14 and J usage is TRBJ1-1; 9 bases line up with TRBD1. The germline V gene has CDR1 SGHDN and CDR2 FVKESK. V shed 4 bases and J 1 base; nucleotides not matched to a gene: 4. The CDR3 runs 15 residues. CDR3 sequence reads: CASSLGQGRNTEAFF. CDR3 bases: TGTGCCAGCAGCCTAGGACAGGGGAGGAACACTGAAGCTTTCTTT.